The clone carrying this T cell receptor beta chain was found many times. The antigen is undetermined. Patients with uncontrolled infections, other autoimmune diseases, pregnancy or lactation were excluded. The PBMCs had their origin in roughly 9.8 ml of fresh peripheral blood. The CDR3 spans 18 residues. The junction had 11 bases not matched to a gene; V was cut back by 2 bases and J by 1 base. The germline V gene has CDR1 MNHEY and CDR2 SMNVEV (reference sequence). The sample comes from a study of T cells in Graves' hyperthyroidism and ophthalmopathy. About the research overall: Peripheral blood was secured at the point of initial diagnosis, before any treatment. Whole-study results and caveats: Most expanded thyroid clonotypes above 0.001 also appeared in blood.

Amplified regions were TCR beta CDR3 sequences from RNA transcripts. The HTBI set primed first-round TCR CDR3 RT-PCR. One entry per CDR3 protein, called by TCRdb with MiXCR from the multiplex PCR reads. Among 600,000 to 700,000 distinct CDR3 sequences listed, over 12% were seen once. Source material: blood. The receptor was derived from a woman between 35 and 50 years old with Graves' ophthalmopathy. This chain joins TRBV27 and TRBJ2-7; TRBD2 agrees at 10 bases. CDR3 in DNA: TGTGCCAGCAGTTTAGCTAGCGGGAGTTTGGCTAGTTCCTACGAGCAGTACTTC. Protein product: CASSLASGSLASSYEQYF.